These 11 T cell receptor beta chains share one sample of origin, sequenced in a study of OX40 agonist ivuxolimab in advanced cancers. Produced via immunoSEQ multiplex PCR; TCRdb's table is partial and in-frame only. This sample yields roughly 61,000 clones, of which 70% to 90% are seen a single time; approximately 0.32% belongs to the top ten. This specimen consisted of CD4+ or CD8+ T cells sorted from blood, obtained in a trial of the OX40 agonist ivuxolimab. These receptors all come from an adult with an advanced solid tumor such as melanoma, head and neck, liver or kidney cancer.

The count of this clone is one. The chain couples TRBV10-3 to TRBJ2-1; 8 bases fit TRBD1. J was trimmed by 8 bases and V by 5 bases; bases with no gene match: 17. The length of the CDR3 is 17 residues. Looked up from germline, CDR1 is ENHRY and CDR2 is SYGVKD. For the CDR3, the DNA is TGTGCCATCAGTAAGGGAACAACAGGGGGTCCTAGAGATGAGCAGTTCTTC. Translation gives CAISKGTTGGPRDEQFF.

J is TRBJ2-1 and V is TRBV6-6, with D tentatively TRBD2 (6 bases). This CDR3 comprises 14 residues. Germline CDR1 MNHNY, CDR2 SVGAGI (reference sequence). Trimming took off 2 bases at V and 7 bases at J, with 12 bases between the two ends. This chain's CDR3 is CASSYGGTVNEQFF. The CDR3 DNA follows: TGTGCCAGCAGTTACGGGGGGACGGTGAATGAGCAGTTCTTC.

This clone was seen a single time. Other nucleotide sequences from this sample produce the same CDR3. The chain recombines TRBV6-1 with TRBJ1-2, with 9 positions matching TRBD1. The J segment lost 8 bases and the V segment lost 2 bases, leaving 12 bases of the junction unmatched. Germline V gives CDR1 MNHNS, CDR2 SASEGT. This CDR3 comprises 16 residues. CDR3: CASSEYRWTGDYGYTF. In DNA form, the CDR3 reads TGTGCCAGCAGTGAATACAGATGGACAGGGGATTACGGCTACACCTTC.

V usage is TRBV2 and J usage is TRBJ2-2; 9 positions agree with TRBD2. The junction had 6 bases not matched to a gene; V was cut back by 4 bases and J by 6 bases. This CDR3 contains 15 residues. Per the germline V gene, CDR1 is SNHLY and CDR2 is FYNNEI. For the CDR3, the DNA is TGTGCCAGCAGTGGGATAGCGGGGGCGGCCGGGGAGCTGTTTTTT. Protein: CASSGIAGAAGELFF.

This clone appeared a single time. The chain links TRBV11-2 to TRBJ2-1, with unresolved D. The CDR3 contains 14 residues. Per germline, CDR1 SGHAT and CDR2 FQNNGV. Trimming removed 0 bases at V and 9 bases at J, with 12 bases between. CDR3 nucleotides: TGTGCCAGCAGCTTAGATCTAGTCGCCCGTGAGCAGTTCTTC. It codes for CASSLDLVAREQFF.

The chain uses TRBV9 and TRBJ2-1, with unresolved D. Trimming cost V 4 bases and J 7 bases, with 15 bases left between them. Germline values: CDR1 SGDLS, CDR2 YYNGEE. This CDR3 comprises 14 residues. CDR3 in DNA: TGTGCCAGCAGCACCACCTCAGTAACGAATGAGCAGTTCTTC. Translating it yields CASSTTSVTNEQFF.

The V gene is TRBV5-1, the J gene TRBJ1-1; 12 bases align to TRBD1. Germline assignment: CDR1 SGHRS and CDR2 YFSETQ. V was clipped by 2 bases and J by 5 bases; unmatched bases: 7. The CDR3 loop spans 16 amino acids. The CDR3 sequence is CASSFWDRGPSTEAFF. Here the CDR3 DNA reads TGCGCCAGCAGCTTCTGGGACAGGGGGCCGAGTACTGAAGCTTTCTTT. The whole variable domain, filled in from reference TRBV5-1 and TRBJ1-1, reads KAGVTQTPRYLIKTRGQQVTLSCSPISGHRSVSWYQQTPGQGLQFLFEYFSETQRNKGNFPGRFSGRQFSNSRSEMNVSTLELGDSALYLCASSFWDRGPSTEAFFGQGTRLTVV.

The chain is built from TRBV5-6 and TRBJ1-1; D remains unclear. This CDR3 is built from 13 residues. V was shortened by 1 base and J by 6 bases, with 10 bases between the two germline ends. Germline assignment: CDR1 SGHDT and CDR2 YYEEEE. The CDR3: CASSLFWAAEAFF. The CDR3 region has the DNA TGTGCCAGCAGCTTGTTCTGGGCGGCTGAAGCTTTCTTT.

This sequence joins TRBV10-2 and TRBJ2-1, with TRBD2 identical over 9 bases. Looked up from germline, CDR1 is WSHSY and CDR2 is SAAADI. V gave up 0 bases and J gave up 10 bases; unmatched junction bases: 4. The CDR3 length is 14 residues. CDR3 sequence: CASSESVAGAEQFF. CDR3 coding DNA: TGCGCCAGCAGTGAGTCGGTAGCGGGGGCCGAGCAGTTCTTC.

The chain recombines TRBV19 with TRBJ2-2, with 9 positions matching TRBD2. From germline, CDR1 is LNHDA and CDR2 SQIVND (reference sequence). V lost 5 bases and J lost 4; bases outside the gene matches: 5. The CDR3 length is 15 residues. The CDR3 loop is CASSVSGGITGELFF. CDR3 DNA sequence: TGTGCCAGTAGTGTTAGCGGGGGAATCACCGGGGAGCTGTTTTTT.

The V gene is TRBV18, the J gene TRBJ2-7; a possible D gene is TRBD1 (6 bases). Germline V gene lookup returns CDR1 KGHSH and CDR2 LQKENI. Deletions cut 4 bases from V and 2 bases from J, with 12 bases between. This CDR3 spans 14 amino acids. The CDR3 region has the DNA TGTGCCAGCTCACGTGATGGGGGCACCTACGAGCAGTACTTC. Amino acids: CASSRDGGTYEQYF. The variable domain in full, completed from reference TRBV18 and TRBJ2-7, reads NAGVMQNPRHLVRRRGQEARLRCSPMKGHSHVYWYRQLPEEGLKFMVYLQKENIIDESGMPKERFSAEFPKEGPSILRIQQVVRGDSAAYFCASSRDGGTYEQYFGPGTRLTVT.